What follows describes a single T cell receptor beta chain. This CDR3 has 13 residues. In germline, CDR1 is SGHDT, CDR2 YYEEEE. Trimming shortened V by 3 bases and J by 2 bases, and 8 bases separated the two germline ends. Donors were grouped by their self-reported clinical history. Donors of Cohort 3 who recovered were those that had two negative PCRs, clearance, or symptom resolution. In the authors' workflow: Using reference gene primer amplification, nucleated cell counts were estimated. Only in-frame clones appear in the TCRdb table, and some are missing; sequencing was by immunoSEQ multiplex PCR. Clone size and V and J calls were adopted from that table, with D and trimming inferred from the DNA. This table holds some 460,000 clones, about 85% found once. This record comes from a study of blood T cell repertoires in COVID-19. Study context: COVID-19 samples from acute and convalescent phases originated in the United States, Italy and Spain.

The sequenced sample was PBMCs or T cells enriched from blood (not recorded which). This sequence joins TRBV5-6 and TRBJ1-1; maybe TRBD1 (6 bases). This clonotype originated in a woman younger than 30 who had recovered from COVID-19. Here the CDR3 reads CASSYGTNTEAFF. DNA for the CDR3: TGTGCCAGCAGCTATGGGACAAACACTGAAGCTTTCTTT. Together with reference TRBV5-6 and TRBJ1-1, the CDR3 gives the full variable domain: DAGVTQSPTHLIKTRGQQVTLRCSPKSGHDTVSWYQQALGQGPQFIFQYYEEEERQRGNFPDRFSGHQFPNYSSELNVNALLLGDSALYLCASSYGTNTEAFFGQGTRLTVV.